The rows below give T cell receptor beta chains drawn from one sample of a study of T cells after yellow fever vaccination. One entry per CDR3 protein, called by TCRdb with MiXCR from the 5' RACE reads. The table shows roughly 520,000 distinct CDR3 sequences, with 21% occurring only once. The sequencing used PBMCs, collected about 20 days after the first yellow fever vaccination. The receptors derive from a man between 18 and 35 years old who received the YFV17D yellow fever vaccine. CDR3s include the opening cysteine and the closing phenylalanine or tryptophan. Fields, in order: D gene, V gene, CDR3 length, clone size, J gene, CDR3 DNA, CDR3 protein. D genes are given only for firm matches. Clone size, where shown, is once, few, many, or a class for clones that have expanded.

D gene: .
V gene: TRBV7-2
CDR3 length: 15
clone size: few
J gene: TRBJ2-1
CDR3 DNA: TGTGCCAGCAGTCGGCTTGTTCAGGGGGGGATTGAGCAGTTCTTC
CDR3 protein: CASSRLVQGGIEQFF

D gene: TRBD1
V gene: TRBV5-1
CDR3 length: 15
clone size: .
J gene: TRBJ1-3
CDR3 DNA: TGCGCCAGCAGCTTGCCAGGGGGATTTGGAAACACCATATATTTT
CDR3 protein: CASSLPGGFGNTIYF

D gene: .
V gene: TRBV7-9
CDR3 length: 13
clone size: .
J gene: TRBJ1-1
CDR3 DNA: TGTGCCAGCAGCCCCGGGATCAACCCTGAAGCTTTCTTT
CDR3 protein: CASSPGINPEAFF

D gene: TRBD1
V gene: TRBV12-5
CDR3 length: 13
clone size: .
J gene: TRBJ1-5
CDR3 DNA: TGTGCTAGCAAGGACAGGGGCAATCAGCCCCAGCATTTT
CDR3 protein: CASKDRGNQPQHF

D gene: .
V gene: TRBV5-1
CDR3 length: 14
clone size: .
J gene: TRBJ1-1
CDR3 DNA: TGCGCCAGCAGCTTTACCGGACTCTACTCTGAAGCTTTCTTT
CDR3 protein: CASSFTGLYSEAFF

D gene: TRBD2
V gene: TRBV7-9
CDR3 length: 15
clone size: many
J gene: TRBJ2-7
CDR3 DNA: TGTGCCAGCAGCCCTACCGGGGGGGCCGCCTACGAGCAGTACTTC
CDR3 protein: CASSPTGGAAYEQYF

D gene: .
V gene: TRBV7-3
CDR3 length: 15
clone size: .
J gene: TRBJ2-1
CDR3 DNA: TGTGCCAGCAGCCAGGGGTGGGTTCGGAACAATGAGCAGTTCTTC
CDR3 protein: CASSQGWVRNNEQFF

D gene: .
V gene: TRBV7-8
CDR3 length: 14
clone size: few
J gene: TRBJ1-2
CDR3 DNA: TGTGCCAGCAGCTTCCAGGGAAGTGACTATGGCTACACCTTC
CDR3 protein: CASSFQGSDYGYTF

D gene: TRBD1
V gene: TRBV6-1
CDR3 length: 15
clone size: .
J gene: TRBJ1-4
CDR3 DNA: TGTGCCAGCAGGGGTAAGGACAGGACTAATGAAAAACTGTTTTTT
CDR3 protein: CASRGKDRTNEKLFF

D gene: .
V gene: TRBV3-1
CDR3 length: 14
clone size: .
J gene: TRBJ1-2
CDR3 DNA: TGTGCCAGCAGCCAAGATCGGGGGGGTAGGGGCTACACCTTC
CDR3 protein: CASSQDRGGRGYTF

D gene: TRBD1
V gene: TRBV20-1
CDR3 length: 16
clone size: .
J gene: TRBJ2-1
CDR3 DNA: TGCAGTGCTAGAGACCCAGGGGGACACTCCTACAATGAGCAGTTCTTC
CDR3 protein: CSARDPGGHSYNEQFF

D gene: .
V gene: TRBV4-1
CDR3 length: 14
clone size: .
J gene: TRBJ2-3
CDR3 DNA: TGCGCCAGCAGCCAAGGAAGGTTCACAGATACGCAGTATTTT
CDR3 protein: CASSQGRFTDTQYF

D gene: TRBD2
V gene: TRBV20-1
CDR3 length: 17
clone size: few
J gene: TRBJ2-3
CDR3 DNA: TGCAGTGCCCCGGGACTAGCGGGGGGTCCAAGCACAGATACGCAGTATTTT
CDR3 protein: CSAPGLAGGPSTDTQYF

D gene: .
V gene: TRBV5-1
CDR3 length: 13
clone size: few
J gene: TRBJ1-2
CDR3 DNA: TGCGCCAGCAGGTTTATAGGGGTCGATGGCTACACCTTC
CDR3 protein: CASRFIGVDGYTF

D gene: .
V gene: TRBV6-1
CDR3 length: 13
clone size: few
J gene: TRBJ2-2
CDR3 DNA: TGTGCCGGGACGGACGCTAACACCGGGGAGCTGTTTTTT
CDR3 protein: CAGTDANTGELFF

D gene: .
V gene: TRBV18
CDR3 length: 14
clone size: many
J gene: TRBJ2-4
CDR3 DNA: TGTGCCAGCTCACCAGACGGCAGTAAAAACATTCAGTACTTC
CDR3 protein: CASSPDGSKNIQYF

D gene: TRBD1
V gene: TRBV5-1
CDR3 length: 14
clone size: .
J gene: TRBJ2-1
CDR3 DNA: TGCGCCAGCATCGTGGACAGGGGGCATATTGAGCAGTTCTTC
CDR3 protein: CASIVDRGHIEQFF

D gene: .
V gene: TRBV29-1
CDR3 length: 14
clone size: few
J gene: TRBJ2-4
CDR3 DNA: TGCAGCGTGGCCTCTCGTCTCAAAGTGGACATTCAGTACTTC
CDR3 protein: CSVASRLKVDIQYF

D gene: .
V gene: TRBV7-9
CDR3 length: 14
clone size: few
J gene: TRBJ2-5
CDR3 DNA: TGTGCCAGCAGCTTTAGGGGGTCAGAAGAGACCCAGTACTTC
CDR3 protein: CASSFRGSEETQYF

D gene: TRBD1
V gene: TRBV18
CDR3 length: 17
clone size: .
J gene: TRBJ2-2
CDR3 DNA: TGTGCCAGCTCACCACCCTCGAGACAGGGGAACACCGGGGAGCTGTTTTTT
CDR3 protein: CASSPPSRQGNTGELFF

D gene: TRBD2
V gene: TRBV27
CDR3 length: 19
clone size: .
J gene: TRBJ2-6
CDR3 DNA: TGTGCCAGCAGACCGCGATTACTAGCGGGGGACTCTGGGGCCAACGTCCTGACTTTC
CDR3 protein: CASRPRLLAGDSGANVLTF

D gene: .
V gene: TRBV20-1
CDR3 length: 13
clone size: few
J gene: TRBJ2-5
CDR3 DNA: TGCAGTGCTAGAGATGGAGAGGGAGGGACCCAGTACTTC
CDR3 protein: CSARDGEGGTQYF

D gene: .
V gene: TRBV7-2
CDR3 length: 12
clone size: few
J gene: TRBJ2-1
CDR3 DNA: TGTGCCAGCACCCTCTCGGCGATTGAGCAGTTCTTC
CDR3 protein: CASTLSAIEQFF

D gene: .
V gene: TRBV4-1
CDR3 length: 15
clone size: .
J gene: TRBJ2-6
CDR3 DNA: TGCGCCAGCAGCCACGAAAGCTCTGGGGCCAACGTCCTGACTTTC
CDR3 protein: CASSHESSGANVLTF

D gene: .
V gene: TRBV20-1
CDR3 length: 12
clone size: few
J gene: TRBJ2-7
CDR3 DNA: TGCAGTGCTAGAGCTTGGGGCCACGAGCAGTACTTC
CDR3 protein: CSARAWGHEQYF

D gene: .
V gene: TRBV5-1
CDR3 length: 16
clone size: many
J gene: TRBJ2-1
CDR3 DNA: TGCGCCAGCAGCTTTCAGGAGGGTGGGGCCTACAATGAGCAGTTCTTC
CDR3 protein: CASSFQEGGAYNEQFF

D gene: .
V gene: TRBV28
CDR3 length: 13
clone size: .
J gene: TRBJ2-1
CDR3 DNA: TGTGCCAGCACTTGGGACTCCTATACTGAGCAGTTCTTC
CDR3 protein: CASTWDSYTEQFF

D gene: .
V gene: TRBV29-1
CDR3 length: 13
clone size: .
J gene: TRBJ1-4
CDR3 DNA: TGCAGCGTTGTCAGGGGAGCTAATGAAAAACTGTTTTTT
CDR3 protein: CSVVRGANEKLFF

D gene: .
V gene: TRBV27
CDR3 length: 16
clone size: few
J gene: TRBJ2-3
CDR3 DNA: TGTGCCAGCAGTTCCCGACAGTCGATTAGCACAGATACGCAGTATTTT
CDR3 protein: CASSSRQSISTDTQYF